This TCR beta chain was observed in a study of Graves' ophthalmopathy and Graves' hyperthyroidism. Study at large: The authors defined stable hyperthyroidism as no ophthalmopathy within 18 months of follow-up. Overall study findings and caveats: A 13-signature model separated ophthalmopathy from stable hyperthyroidism, reaching about 91% sensitivity and less than 83% specificity cross-validated. Ophthalmopathy progression cases were predicted by the model with roughly 71% sensitivity and less than 85% specificity.

Remarks on this clonotype: Its antigen is currently unknown.

Recruitment covered hyperthyroidism patients aged 18 to 65 whose new diagnosis was of under 2 months' duration. Transcripts of RNA were the source for amplifying TCR beta CDR3 regions. Following a first-round RT-PCR that used HTBI primers, a second-round multiplex PCR was carried out. Via MiXCR, TCRdb re-called the multiplex PCR reads, giving one row per CDR3 protein. The table shows roughly 600,000 distinct CDR3 sequences, with approximately 35% occurring only once. The source is an adult man with Graves' hyperthyroidism. Sequenced sample: peripheral blood or thyroid tissue (not recorded which).

CDR3 nucleotides: TGTGCCAGCAAAGGCGGCCTTATAGGACAGGGGGCAATGGGCGGCTACACCTTC. It specifies CASKGGLIGQGAMGGYTF. The chain combines TRBV6-1 with TRBJ1-2, with 11 bases that match TRBD1. The CDR3 sequence is 18 residues long. Trimming cost V 7 bases and J 8 bases; bases outside gene matches: 21. Germline assignment: CDR1 MNHNS and CDR2 SASEGT.